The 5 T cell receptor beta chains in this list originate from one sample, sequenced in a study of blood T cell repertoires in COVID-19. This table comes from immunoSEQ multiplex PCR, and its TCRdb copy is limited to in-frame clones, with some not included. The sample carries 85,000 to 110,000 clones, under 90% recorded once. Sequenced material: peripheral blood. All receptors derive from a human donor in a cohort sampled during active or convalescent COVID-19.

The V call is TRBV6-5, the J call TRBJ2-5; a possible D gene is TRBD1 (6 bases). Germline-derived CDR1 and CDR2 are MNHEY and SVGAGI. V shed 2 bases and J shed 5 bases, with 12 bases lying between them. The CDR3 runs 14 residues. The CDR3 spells CASSYDHRAETQYF. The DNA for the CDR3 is TGTGCCAGCAGTTACGATCACAGGGCGGAGACCCAGTACTTC.

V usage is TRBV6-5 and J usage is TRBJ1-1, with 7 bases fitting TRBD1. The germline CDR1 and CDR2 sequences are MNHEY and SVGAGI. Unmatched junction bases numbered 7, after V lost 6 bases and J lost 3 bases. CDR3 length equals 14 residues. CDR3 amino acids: CASRLTGPDTEAFF. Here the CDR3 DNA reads TGTGCCAGCAGACTGACAGGGCCTGACACTGAAGCTTTCTTT.

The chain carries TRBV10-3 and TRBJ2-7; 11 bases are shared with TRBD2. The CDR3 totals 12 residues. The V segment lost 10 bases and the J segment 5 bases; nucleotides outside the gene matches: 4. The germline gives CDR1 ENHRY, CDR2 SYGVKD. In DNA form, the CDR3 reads TGTGCCACCAAGACTAGCGGGGACGAGCAGTACTTC. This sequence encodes CATKTSGDEQYF.

The CDR3 region is CASSQLAGGQETQYF. DNA of the CDR3: TGTGCCAGCAGCCAACTAGCGGGGGGTCAAGAGACCCAGTACTTC. The chain has TRBV28 and TRBJ2-5; 12 bases align to TRBD2. With 6 bases clipped from V and 2 bases from J, the junction kept 4 bases outside the gene matches. Germline loops: CDR1 MDHEN, CDR2 SYDVKM. There are 15 residues in the CDR3.

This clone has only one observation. The CDR3 spells CAWSRRGNTEAFF. In DNA form, the CDR3 reads TGTGCCTGGAGTAGGAGGGGGAACACTGAAGCTTTCTTT. The rearrangement uses TRBV30 and TRBJ1-1, with a possible D match to TRBD1 (5 bases). From germline, CDR1 is GTSNPN and CDR2 SVGIG (reference sequence). The V gene lost 2 bases and the J gene lost 1 base, with 8 bases spanning the gap. The CDR3 runs 13 residues.